The 5 T cell receptor beta chains below were found in one sample sequenced in a study of T-cell reconstitution after alpha-beta-depleted transplantation in children. Unique molecular identifiers featured in how the TCRbeta library was prepared. From the PCR reads, TCRdb called clonotypes with MiXCR, one entry per CDR3 protein. The table shows about 580,000 distinct CDR3 sequences, with under 25% occurring only once. Source: PBMCs, mostly from graft donor cells, taken 360 days after TCRalphabeta/CD19-depleted stem cell transplant. These receptors were collected from a boy under two years old who had a stem cell transplant for acute myeloid leukemia, so the T cells may come from the graft donor.

J is TRBJ2-3 and V is TRBV7-9, with D perhaps TRBD1 (6 bases). Trimming took 1 base from V and 4 from J, leaving 15 bases between them. Germline lookup yields CDR1 SEHNR and CDR2 FQNEAQ (reference sequence). The CDR3 runs to 16 residues. CDR3 protein: CASSLGGHVGADTQYF. DNA of the CDR3: TGTGCCAGCAGCTTAGGGGGACACGTCGGGGCAGATACGCAGTATTTT.

This clonotype was recorded a few times. V gene TRBV12-3 or TRBV12-4 combines with J gene TRBJ2-5, with TRBD2 identical over 8 bases. With 4 bases clipped from V and 7 bases from J, the junction kept 8 bases outside the gene matches. There are 14 residues in the CDR3. In nucleotides, the CDR3 is TGTGCCAGCAGTTCCCCGACTAGCGCGTGGACCCAGTACTTC. Its translation: CASSSPTSAWTQYF.

The chain employs TRBV7-2 and TRBJ2-3; a weak D match, TRBD1 (5 bases). The CDR3 spans 14 residues. The V gene lost 2 bases and the J gene lost 4 bases, with 10 bases spanning the gap. CDR1 SGHTA and CDR2 FQGNSA come from the germline V gene. In DNA form, the CDR3 reads TGTGCCAGCAGCTTACGACAGTCCCCAGATACGCAGTATTTT. Protein sequence: CASSLRQSPDTQYF.

This clonotype occurred many times. The CDR3: CASSLGGRISNQPQHF. The CDR3 bases are TGTGCCAGCAGTTTAGGGGGCAGGATTAGCAATCAGCCCCAGCATTTT. The rearrangement joins TRBV28 to TRBJ1-5; possibly TRBD1 for D (6 bases). Germline CDR1 reads MDHEN; CDR2 reads SYDVKM. V was clipped by 2 bases and J by 0 bases, with 11 bases between them. This CDR3 has 16 residues.

This clonotype was seen only a few times. The chain combines TRBV20-1 with TRBJ1-5; tentative D call: TRBD1 (5 bases). Germline CDR1 DFQATT, CDR2 SNEGSKA (reference sequence). Trimming stripped 4 bases from V and 0 bases from J, with 10 bases between. The CDR3 length is 14 residues. CDR3 coding DNA: TGCAGTGCTATTGGGGGGTATAGCAATCAGCCCCAGCATTTT. It specifies CSAIGGYSNQPQHF.